The rows below give T cell receptor beta chains drawn from one sample of a study of blood T cell repertoires in COVID-19. Assay: immunoSEQ multiplex PCR; the TCRdb copy retains only in-frame clones and omits some. The repertoire holds under 250,000 clones, with over 60% as singletons. Sequenced input: peripheral blood. These TCRs come from a woman in her seventies with acute or convalescent COVID-19. The CDR3 runs from the conserved cysteine through the conserved F or W. A D gene is named only where the DNA matches it firmly.

J gene: TRBJ2-3; V gene: TRBV7-2; D gene: TRBD2; CDR3 protein: CASSFDSGGVDTQYF; CDR3 DNA: TGTGCCAGCAGCTTCGATAGCGGGGGGGTGGATACGCAGTATTTT
J gene: TRBJ2-3; V gene: TRBV10-1; D gene: NA; CDR3 protein: CASSDAGGGRDTQYF; CDR3 DNA: TGCGCCAGCAGTGATGCCGGAGGAGGACGGGATACGCAGTATTTT
J gene: TRBJ2-5; V gene: TRBV10-3; D gene: TRBD2; CDR3 protein: CAISESWLGRGETQYF; CDR3 DNA: TGTGCCATCAGTGAGTCGTGGTTGGGGAGGGGAGAGACCCAGTACTTC
J gene: TRBJ1-5; V gene: TRBV28; D gene: NA; CDR3 protein: CASRSNNQPQHF; CDR3 DNA: TGTGCCAGCAGATCAAATAATCAGCCCCAGCATTTT
J gene: TRBJ2-1; V gene: TRBV18; D gene: NA; CDR3 protein: CASSPPGAGAYNEQFF; CDR3 DNA: TGTGCCAGCTCACCCCCGGGGGCGGGGGCCTACAATGAGCAGTTCTTC
J gene: TRBJ2-5; V gene: TRBV7-3; D gene: NA; CDR3 protein: CASSPGQGFTSGAGETQYF; CDR3 DNA: TGTGCCAGCTCCCCGGGACAGGGGTTCACTAGCGGGGCAGGGGAGACCCAGTACTTC
J gene: TRBJ1-1; V gene: TRBV11-2; D gene: NA; CDR3 protein: CASSLLGGEAFF; CDR3 DNA: TGTGCCAGCAGCTTACTCGGCGGAGAAGCTTTCTTT
J gene: TRBJ2-5; V gene: TRBV24-1; D gene: TRBD1; CDR3 protein: CATSDFRPGGTQYF; CDR3 DNA: TGTGCCACCAGTGATTTTAGGCCAGGGGGCACCCAGTACTTC
J gene: TRBJ2-2; V gene: TRBV30; D gene: NA; CDR3 protein: CAWSVQGQNTGELFF; CDR3 DNA: TGTGCCTGGAGTGTACAGGGACAGAACACCGGGGAGCTGTTTTTT
J gene: TRBJ2-5; V gene: TRBV9; D gene: NA; CDR3 protein: CASSPHPQGGGETQYF; CDR3 DNA: TGTGCCAGCAGCCCACACCCTCAGGGCGGTGGGGAGACCCAGTACTTC
J gene: TRBJ1-1; V gene: TRBV18; D gene: NA; CDR3 protein: CASSPAGGGIAFF; CDR3 DNA: TGTGCCAGCTCACCAGCGGGCGGGGGTATTGCTTTCTTT
J gene: TRBJ1-1; V gene: TRBV29-1; D gene: NA; CDR3 protein: CSAETGLNTEAFF; CDR3 DNA: TGCAGCGCGGAGACAGGATTGAACACTGAAGCTTTCTTT
J gene: TRBJ1-1; V gene: TRBV3-1/TRBV3-2; D gene: NA; CDR3 protein: CASSQGAMAFF; CDR3 DNA: TGTGCCAGCAGCCAAGGCGCCATGGCTTTCTTT
J gene: TRBJ2-2; V gene: TRBV23-1; D gene: TRBD1; CDR3 protein: CASSQSVQGQNTGELFF; CDR3 DNA: TGCGCCAGCAGTCAATCAGTACAGGGGCAGAACACCGGGGAGCTGTTTTTT